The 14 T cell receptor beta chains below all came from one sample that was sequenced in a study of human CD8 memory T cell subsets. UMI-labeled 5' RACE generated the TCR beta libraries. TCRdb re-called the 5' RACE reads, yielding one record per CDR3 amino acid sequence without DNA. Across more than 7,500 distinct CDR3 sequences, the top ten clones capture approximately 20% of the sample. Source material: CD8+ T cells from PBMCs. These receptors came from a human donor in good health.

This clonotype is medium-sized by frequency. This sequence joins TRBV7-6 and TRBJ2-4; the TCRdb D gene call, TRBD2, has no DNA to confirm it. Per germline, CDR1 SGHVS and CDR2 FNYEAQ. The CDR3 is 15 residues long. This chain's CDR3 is CASSPNIEGRNIQYF.

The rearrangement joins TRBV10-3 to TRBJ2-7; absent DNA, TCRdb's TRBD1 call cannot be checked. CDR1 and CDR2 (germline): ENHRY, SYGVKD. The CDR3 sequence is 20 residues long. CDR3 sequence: CAISPLTGTGDPKSPYEQYF.

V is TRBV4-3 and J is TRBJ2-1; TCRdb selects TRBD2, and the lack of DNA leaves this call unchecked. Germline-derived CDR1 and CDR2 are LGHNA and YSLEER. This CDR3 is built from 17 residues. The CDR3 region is CASSQDRSGGASWEQFF.

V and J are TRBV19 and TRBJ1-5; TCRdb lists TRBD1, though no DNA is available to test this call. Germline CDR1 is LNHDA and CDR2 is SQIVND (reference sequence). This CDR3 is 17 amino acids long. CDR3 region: CASRTGTGEVYNQPQHF.

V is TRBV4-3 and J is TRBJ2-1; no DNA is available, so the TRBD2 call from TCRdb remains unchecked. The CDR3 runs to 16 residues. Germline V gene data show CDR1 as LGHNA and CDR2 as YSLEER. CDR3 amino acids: CASSQDRVARYNEQFF.

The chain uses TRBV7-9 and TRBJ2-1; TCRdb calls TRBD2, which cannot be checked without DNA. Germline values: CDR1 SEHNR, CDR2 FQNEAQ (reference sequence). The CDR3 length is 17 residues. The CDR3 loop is CASSPSASGLAGNEQFF.

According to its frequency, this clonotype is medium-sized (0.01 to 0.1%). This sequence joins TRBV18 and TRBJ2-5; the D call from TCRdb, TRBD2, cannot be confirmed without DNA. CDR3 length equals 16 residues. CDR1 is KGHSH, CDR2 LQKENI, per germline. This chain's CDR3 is CASSGTSGSGGETQYF.

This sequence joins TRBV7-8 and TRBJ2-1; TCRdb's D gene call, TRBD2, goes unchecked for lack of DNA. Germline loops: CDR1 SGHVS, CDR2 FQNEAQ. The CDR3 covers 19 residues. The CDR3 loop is CASSLAPGLAVVSYNEQFF.

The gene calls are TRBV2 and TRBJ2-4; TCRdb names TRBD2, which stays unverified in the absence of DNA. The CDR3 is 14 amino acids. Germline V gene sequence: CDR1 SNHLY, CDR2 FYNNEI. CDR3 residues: CASSVTEVENIQYF.

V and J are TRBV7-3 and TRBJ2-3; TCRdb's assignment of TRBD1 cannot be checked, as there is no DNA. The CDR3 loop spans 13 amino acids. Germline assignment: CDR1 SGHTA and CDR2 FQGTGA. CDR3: CASSSGNTDTQYF.

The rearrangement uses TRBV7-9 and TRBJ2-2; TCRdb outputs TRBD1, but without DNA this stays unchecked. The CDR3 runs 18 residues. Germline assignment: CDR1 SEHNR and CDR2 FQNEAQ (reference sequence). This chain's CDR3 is CASSLLDRGDLNTGELFF.

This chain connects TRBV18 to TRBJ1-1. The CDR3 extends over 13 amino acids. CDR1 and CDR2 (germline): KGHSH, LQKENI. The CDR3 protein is CASSPGIDTEAFF.

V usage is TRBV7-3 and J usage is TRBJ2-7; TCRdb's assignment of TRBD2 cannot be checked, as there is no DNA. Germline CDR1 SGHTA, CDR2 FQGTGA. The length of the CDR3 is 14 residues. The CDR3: CASSYLGTSYEQYF.

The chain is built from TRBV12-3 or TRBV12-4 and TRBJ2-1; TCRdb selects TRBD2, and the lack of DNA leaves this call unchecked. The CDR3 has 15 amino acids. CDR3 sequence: CASRGRGLLYNEQFF.